The present T cell receptor (beta chain) was sequenced within a study of blood T cell repertoires in COVID-19. About the research overall: Sites across the United States, Italy and Spain contributed samples from acute and convalescent COVID-19.

Authors' processing steps: Scientists estimated how many nucleated cells there were by amplifying reference gene primers. Data came from immunoSEQ multiplex PCR; TCRdb stores just in-frame clones and leaves some out. V and J calls and clone size follow that table, whereas D and trimming were derived from the DNA. Of about 220,000 clones detected, approximately 83% appear once; the ten largest clones hold about 3%. Trimming removed 3 bases at V and 5 bases at J, with 12 bases between. Germline V gene lookup returns CDR1 KGHDR and CDR2 SFDVKD. There are 14 residues in the CDR3. The table lists this clone with a count of one.

Sequenced input: peripheral blood. The sequence was collected from a woman in her 30s who had recovered from COVID-19. The V call is TRBV24-1, the J call TRBJ1-2; weak D call: TRBD1 (5 bases). DNA for the CDR3: TGTGCCACCAGTGATATCAGGACAAATTATGGCTACACCTTC. Protein product: CATSDIRTNYGYTF.